This TCR beta chain comes out of a study of blood T cell repertoires in COVID-19. Study background: PBMCs, B-cell-depleted T cells, or T cells provided the cDNA or gDNA that made up the material.

Original data processing: Counts of nucleated cells, estimated from reference gene primer amplification, were obtained. Method: immunoSEQ multiplex PCR; TCRdb's copy keeps in-frame clones and lacks some. Clone size and the V and J calls come from that table; the DNA yielded D and trimming. The sample contains more than 9,500 clones, over 85% of which appear only once. Deletions cut 7 bases from V and 2 bases from J, with 11 bases between. Germline assignment: CDR1 SGHAT and CDR2 FQDESV (reference sequence). The CDR3 has 13 residues. The clonotype comes from a man aged 65 to 79 with active COVID-19. Sequenced input: peripheral blood. The genes are TRBV11-1 and TRBJ2-5; no clear D gene. In nucleotides, the CDR3 is TGTGCCAGCACCCCCGCCGGTCAAGAGACCCAGTACTTC. Amino acid sequence: CASTPAGQETQYF.